This TCR beta chain appears in the sequencing data of a study of blood T cell repertoires in COVID-19. The cohort comprised adults aged about 18 to 89 years residing in 20 to 30 US areas. Categorization into cohorts depended on clinical history that participants reported. Here immunoSEQ multiplex PCR was the method, and the copy in TCRdb shows in-frame clones only, minus some. In the table there are 200,000 to 250,000 clones, roughly 88% of which are singletons. The CDR3 loop spans 13 amino acids. Germline assignment: CDR1 GTSNPN and CDR2 SVGIG (reference sequence). V lost 0 bases and J 3 bases, leaving 9 bases between the germline ends.

J is TRBJ2-7 and V is TRBV30; TRBD1 is a possible D gene (6 bases). The sequenced sample consisted of PBMCs or T cells enriched from blood (not recorded which). The sequence derives from a woman in her 50s with acute COVID-19. The CDR3: CAWSVGGSYEQYF. The CDR3 region has the DNA TGTGCCTGGAGTGTTGGGGGCAGCTACGAGCAGTACTTC.